A single sample gave rise to the 14 T cell receptor beta chains below, sequenced in a study of blood T cell repertoires in COVID-19 (dated by TCRdb to 2019 to 2021). Libraries were constructed by the immunoSEQ multiplex PCR assay. In TCRdb, the immuneACCESS table is reduced to in-frame sequences with V and J assigned. These tables do not hold every clone; where another copy was compared, an unresolved V gene accounts for under half, and the others remain unexplained. The sample table records some 170,000 clones; more than 90% of these occur just once. Of the sample, 15% to 20% falls within the top ten clones. The sequencing sample was made of peripheral blood. The receptor set was obtained from a man between 60 and 70 years old with active or convalescent COVID-19.

The rearrangement uses TRBV24-1 and TRBJ1-1; tentative D call: TRBD1 (6 bases). The germline V gene has CDR1 KGHDR and CDR2 SFDVKD. The CDR3 has 14 amino acids. Trimming removed 7 bases from V and 1 base from J, with 12 bases in between. CDR3 sequence reads: CATRPPQGNTEAFF. CDR3 nucleotides: TGTGCCACCAGGCCCCCACAGGGGAACACTGAAGCTTTCTTT.

This clone has more than one count but fewer than ten. The rearrangement uses TRBV3-1 (or the pseudogene TRBV3-2) and TRBJ1-2; D possibly corresponds to TRBD1 (5 bases). V was pared by 1 base and J by 4 bases, with 13 bases between. The CDR3 loop spans 15 amino acids. CDR1 and CDR2 (germline): LGHDT, YNNKEL (reference sequence). CDR3 loop: CASSQGDQGLYGYTF. The CDR3 nucleotides are TGTGCCAGCAGCCAAGGGGATCAGGGCCTCTATGGCTACACCTTC.

The chain combines TRBV4-2 with TRBJ1-3; D remains unclear. The V end was cut by 4 bases, the J end by 2 bases, with 12 bases between. Germline assignment: CDR1 LGHNA and CDR2 YNFKEQ. This CDR3 contains 15 residues. CDR3: CASSPQATAGNTIYF. CDR3 nucleotides: TGTGCCAGCAGCCCCCAGGCAACAGCTGGAAACACCATATATTTT.

This chain uses TRBV6-5 with TRBJ2-7; TRBD2 matches 8 bases. This CDR3 region has 13 residues. Germline V CDR1 and CDR2: MNHEY, SVGAGI. V shed 6 bases and J 4 bases; nucleotides not matched to a gene: 5. Here the CDR3 DNA reads TGTGCCAGCAGACTAGCGGCCGGGTACGAGCAGTACTTC. It specifies CASRLAAGYEQYF.

CDR3 bases: TGTGCCACCCACGTCACAGGGCGAACTCCATTAAATTCACCCCTCCACTTT. Residues: CATHVTGRTPLNSPLHF. The J gene is TRBJ1-6, the V gene TRBV9, with TRBD1 as a possible D gene (6 bases). Trimming took off 9 bases at V and 7 bases at J, with 26 bases between the two ends. The germline gives CDR1 SGDLS, CDR2 YYNGEE. The CDR3 sequence is 17 residues long.

This clone was recorded once. This chain joins TRBV7-9 and TRBJ1-1; D gene uncertain. CDR1 is SEHNR and CDR2 is FQNEAQ in the germline V gene (reference sequence). The V end lost 0 bases, the J end lost 0 bases, and 5 bases lay between the germline ends. This CDR3 is 14 amino acids long. Here the CDR3 DNA reads TGTGCCAGCAGCTTAGCATTCATGAACACTGAAGCTTTCTTT. It encodes CASSLAFMNTEAFF.

The chain links TRBV6-5 to TRBJ1-2; D possibly corresponds to TRBD1 (6 bases). V was clipped by 2 bases and J by 7 bases, with 14 bases between them. The germline CDR1 and CDR2 sequences are MNHEY and SVGAGI. The CDR3 has 14 amino acids. The CDR3 bases are TGTGCCAGCAGTTACAGCGGGGGCTTGGGTGGCTACACCTTC. This translates into CASSYSGGLGGYTF.

The chain combines TRBV6-5 with TRBJ2-4, with 8 bases that match TRBD2. The CDR3 consists of 16 residues. The V gene end was trimmed by 2 bases and the J gene end by 3 bases; junction bases not matched to a gene: 6. Germline V gives CDR1 MNHEY, CDR2 SVGAGI. This CDR3 reads CASSYAPAGGKNIQYF. CDR3 in DNA: TGTGCCAGCAGTTACGCCCCGGCGGGGGGCAAAAACATTCAGTACTTC.

This chain joins TRBV10-3 and TRBJ1-2; possibly TRBD1 for D (5 bases). Germline values: CDR1 ENHRY, CDR2 SYGVKD. Trimming shortened V by 6 bases and J by 0 bases, and 14 bases separated the two germline ends. The CDR3 is made up of 15 amino acids. CDR3 protein: CAISLGHESNYGYTF. Here the CDR3 DNA reads TGTGCCATCAGCCTAGGACACGAGTCTAACTATGGCTACACCTTC.

V usage is TRBV29-1 and J usage is TRBJ1-5; D gene ambiguous. V lost 6 bases, J lost 6 bases, and 15 bases lay in between. Germline CDR1 and CDR2: SQVTM and ANQGSEA. The CDR3 is 13 residues long. This CDR3 is CSVRWLEGQPQHF. In DNA, the CDR3 is TGCAGCGTCCGCTGGTTGGAGGGTCAGCCCCAGCATTTT.

The gene calls are TRBV28 and TRBJ2-7, with D possibly being TRBD1 (8 bases). Germline loops: CDR1 MDHEN, CDR2 SYDVKM. V shed 4 bases and J shed 3 bases, with 16 bases lying between them. This CDR3 has 15 amino acids. The DNA for the CDR3 is TGTGCCAGCAGTTCAGCGACAGGGGAGGGCTACGAGCAGTACTTC. Translation: CASSSATGEGYEQYF.

J is TRBJ2-1 and V is TRBV10-1; D unresolved. Germline CDR1 is WNHNN and CDR2 is SYGVQD (reference sequence). V lost 4 bases to trimming and J lost 7 bases, with 8 bases between them. The CDR3 runs 12 residues. The CDR3 DNA is TGCGCCAGCAGTGTTGCGGTAAATGAGCAGTTCTTC. It codes for CASSVAVNEQFF.

V gene TRBV18 combines with J gene TRBJ1-3; TRBD1 is a possible D gene (5 bases). Germline V CDR1 and CDR2: KGHSH, LQKENI. This CDR3 has 17 amino acids. V dropped 4 bases and J dropped 3 bases, with 19 bases sitting between them. For the CDR3, the DNA is TGTGCCAGCTCACAACACCGGGACTCGGCGAGTGGAAACACCATATATTTT. Translating it yields CASSQHRDSASGNTIYF.

The chain is built from TRBV18 and TRBJ2-1; 10 bases are a match to TRBD1. V lost 1 base to trimming and J lost 8 bases; unmatched junction nucleotides: 8. Germline V gene lookup returns CDR1 KGHSH and CDR2 LQKENI. The CDR3 extends over 16 amino acids. The DNA of the CDR3 is TGTGCCAGCTCACCACGTCTCGGGACAGGGGTTCATGAGCAGTTCTTC. Its translation: CASSPRLGTGVHEQFF. Based on the CDR3 plus reference TRBV18 and TRBJ2-1, the full variable domain is NAGVMQNPRHLVRRRGQEARLRCSPMKGHSHVYWYRQLPEEGLKFMVYLQKENIIDESGMPKERFSAEFPKEGPSILRIQQVVRGDSAAYFCASSPRLGTGVHEQFFGPGTRLTVL.